This entry lists 30 T cell receptor beta chains sequenced from one sample in a study of blood T cell repertoires in COVID-19. TCRdb's table, derived via immunoSEQ multiplex PCR, lists solely in-frame clones and lacks some. Here the sample spans more than 70,000 clones, 80% to 90% being singletons. Specimen: peripheral blood. The receptors originated from an elderly woman with active or convalescent COVID-19.

The CDR3 region is CASRRRRSSYNEQFF. Written as DNA, the CDR3 is TGTGCCAGCAGACGACGGAGAAGCTCCTACAATGAGCAGTTCTTC. The rearrangement links TRBV27 to TRBJ2-1; D remains ambiguous. V lost 6 bases and J lost 0, with 12 bases in between. The CDR3 has 15 residues. CDR1 and CDR2 (germline): MNHEY, SMNVEV (reference sequence).

This chain uses TRBV28 with TRBJ1-1; D call uncertain. Germline CDR1 MDHEN, CDR2 SYDVKM. Trimming removed 7 bases from V and 5 bases from J, with 14 bases in between. The CDR3 loop spans 13 amino acids. The CDR3 sequence: CASTSNLGTEAFF. The CDR3 nucleotides are TGTGCCAGCACCTCTAATCTCGGTACTGAAGCTTTCTTT.

The rearrangement uses TRBV4-1 and TRBJ2-3, with 11 positions matching TRBD2. CDR1 MGHRA and CDR2 YSYEKL come from the germline V gene. This CDR3 region has 18 residues. The trim removed 1 base at V and 3 bases at J, leaving 9 bases unmatched. CDR3: CASSQGPASGRRTDTQYF. CDR3 in DNA: TGCGCCAGCAGCCAAGGTCCGGCTAGCGGGAGGCGGACAGATACGCAGTATTTT.

This sequence joins TRBV5-5 and TRBJ2-1; TRBD1 is a possible D gene (5 bases). Trimming removed 1 base from V and 10 bases from J, with 12 bases in between. The CDR3 contains 13 residues. CDR1 is SGHKS, CDR2 YYEKEE, per germline (reference sequence). DNA for the CDR3: TGTGCCAGCAGCTTGCGGCAGGGATGGGAGCAGTTCTTC. Protein product: CASSLRQGWEQFF.

This clone was counted only a few times. The J gene is TRBJ1-2, the V gene TRBV30; D might be TRBD1 (5 bases). CDR1 and CDR2 from the germline V gene are GTSNPN and SVGIG (reference sequence). This CDR3 comprises 12 residues. V lost 4 bases and J lost 5, with 11 bases in between. The CDR3 bases are TGTGCCTGGAACTGGTCAGGGTATGGCTACACCTTC. Its translation: CAWNWSGYGYTF.

The chain is built from TRBV21-1 and TRBJ1-2. TRBV21-1 is a recognized pseudogene. CDR3 length equals 16 residues. The CDR3 DNA is TGTGCCAGCAGCAGCCCGGGCCGAAGACTAGACTATGGCTACACCTTC. Translation: CASSSPGRRLDYGYTF.

The V and J genes are TRBV7-3 and TRBJ2-1; TRBD1 is a possible D gene (5 bases). The CDR3 spans 15 residues. Trimming pared 4 bases from V and 0 bases from J, leaving 10 bases between. Germline CDR1 SGHTA, CDR2 FQGTGA. CDR3 in DNA: TGTGCCAGCAGCTCGACAGCTTTCTCCTACAATGAGCAGTTCTTC. As protein: CASSSTAFSYNEQFF.

V and J are TRBV20-1 and TRBJ1-2; tentatively, D is TRBD1 (5 bases). CDR1 DFQATT and CDR2 SNEGSKA come from the germline V gene (reference sequence). This CDR3 region has 10 residues. V was shortened by 2 bases and J by 8 bases, with 6 bases between the two germline ends. This CDR3 reads CSARRGGYTF. Here the CDR3 DNA reads TGCAGTGCTAGAAGGGGAGGCTACACCTTC.

This chain connects TRBV19 to TRBJ2-1; perhaps TRBD1 as D (6 bases). The CDR3 consists of 15 residues. Germline values: CDR1 LNHDA, CDR2 SQIVND (reference sequence). Between the trimmed V and J ends, which lost 5 bases and 4 bases, there was a span of 15 bases. CDR3 residues: CASSPKGTSYNEQFF. The DNA for the CDR3 is TGTGCCAGTAGTCCCAAGGGGACATCATACAATGAGCAGTTCTTC. The variable domain in full, completed from reference TRBV19 and TRBJ2-1, reads DGGITQSPKYLFRKEGQNVTLSCEQNLNHDAMYWYRQDPGQGLRLIYYSQIVNDFQKGDIAEGYSVSREKKESFPLTVTSAQKNPTAFYLCASSPKGTSYNEQFFGPGTRLTVL.

V usage is TRBV7-9 and J usage is TRBJ2-3, with D unresolved. CDR1 SEHNR and CDR2 FQNEAQ come from the germline V gene (reference sequence). Trimming left V 2 bases short and J 4 bases short, with 10 bases between. This CDR3 is 14 amino acids long. The CDR3 DNA reads TGTGCCAGCAGCTTAACGGGTGCCGCAGATACGCAGTATTTT. This gives the protein CASSLTGAADTQYF.

Of note for this clone: A junction boundary mismatches the germline segment, possibly from a read error. The sample carries other DNA sequences with the same CDR3. The chain combines TRBV7-2 with TRBJ1-1, with D perhaps TRBD1 (6 bases). Germline V gene lookup returns CDR1 SGHTA and CDR2 FQGNSA. The length of the CDR3 is 15 residues. CDR3 bases: TGTGCCAGCAGCCTAGCTGGACAGATGAACACTGAAGCTTTCTTT. Translating gives CASSLAGQMNTEAFF.

For the CDR3, the DNA is TGTGCCAGCAGCTTTTTCCAGGGGCCTACTAATGAAAAACTGTTTTTT. It is translated as CASSFFQGPTNEKLFF. V is TRBV13 and J is TRBJ1-4, with a tentative D call TRBD1 (6 bases). CDR3 length: 16 amino acids. The germline V gene encodes CDR1 PRHDT and CDR2 FYEKMQ (reference sequence). Trimming removed 3 bases at V and 2 bases at J, with 13 bases between.

The chain links TRBV28 to TRBJ2-7; D possibly corresponds to TRBD2 (7 bases). CDR1 is MDHEN and CDR2 is SYDVKM in the germline V gene. The CDR3 runs to 15 residues. Trimming cost V 4 bases and J 1 base, with 14 bases left between them. Written as DNA, the CDR3 is TGTGCCAGCAGTTCCTATGGGGGGGCGTCCTACGAGCAGTACTTC. It encodes CASSSYGGASYEQYF.

The chain joins TRBV4-2 to TRBJ2-5; 12 bases match TRBD2. Germline V gene data show CDR1 as LGHNA and CDR2 as YNFKEQ. V was clipped by 0 bases and J by 5 bases; unmatched bases: 4. The CDR3 runs 16 residues. The CDR3 DNA sequence: TGTGCCAGCAGCCAAGATCCCGGGACTAGCGGGGAGACCCAGTACTTC. The encoded protein is CASSQDPGTSGETQYF.

The rearrangement joins TRBV19 to TRBJ1-3, with 8 bases that match TRBD1. CDR3 length equals 15 residues. The V gene end was trimmed by 6 bases and the J gene end by 8 bases; junction bases not matched to a gene: 12. Germline V lookup: CDR1 LNHDA, CDR2 SQIVND (reference sequence). The CDR3 DNA follows: TGTGCCAGTAGAGATTTCAGGGGGCCTAAGGACACCATATATTTT. Residues: CASRDFRGPKDTIYF.

The gene calls are TRBV19 and TRBJ1-2; the D is unclear. Germline V gene sequence: CDR1 LNHDA, CDR2 SQIVND (reference sequence). V lost 5 bases and J lost 2, with 15 bases in between. This CDR3 spans 15 amino acids. In DNA form, the CDR3 reads TGTGCCAGTAGTCCTGCGGGCGGTGGAAACTATGGCTACACCTTC. This gives the protein CASSPAGGGNYGYTF.

This rearrangement joins TRBV7-9 to TRBJ1-4, with D maybe TRBD1 (6 bases). The CDR3 loop spans 15 amino acids. V was cut by 5 bases and J by 4 bases, with 14 bases left in between. Germline-derived CDR1 and CDR2 are SEHNR and FQNEAQ (reference sequence). The CDR3 reads CASSEGDRINEKLFF. CDR3 sequence (DNA): TGTGCCAGCAGCGAGGGAGACAGGATTAATGAAAAACTGTTTTTT.

This chain uses TRBV5-1 with TRBJ1-1; TRBD1 matches at 8 bases. The CDR3 has 17 residues. Germline CDR1 reads SGHRS; CDR2 reads YFSETQ. J lost 2 bases, V lost 5 bases, and 14 bases had no gene match. CDR3 in amino acids: CASRDGQGIGGNTEAFF. The CDR3 DNA reads as TGCGCCAGCAGAGATGGACAGGGCATAGGGGGAAACACTGAAGCTTTCTTT.

The V and J genes are TRBV4-1 and TRBJ1-5; possible D gene TRBD1, 6 bases. Germline V CDR1 and CDR2: MGHRA, YSYEKL. With 4 bases removed from V and 0 bases from J, the gap between germline ends came to 16 bases. This CDR3 is built from 17 residues. CDR3 protein: CASSPGRGGDSNQPQHF. CDR3 nucleotides: TGCGCCAGCAGCCCCGGCAGGGGTGGGGATAGCAATCAGCCCCAGCATTTT.

A single count supports this clone. The chain uses TRBV3-1 (or the pseudogene TRBV3-2) and TRBJ2-5; 8 positions agree with TRBD2. This CDR3 has 16 amino acids. With 1 base clipped from V and 2 bases from J, the junction kept 6 bases outside the gene matches. Germline values: CDR1 LGHDT, CDR2 YNNKEL (reference sequence). CDR3 in amino acids: CASSQVAGLTQETQYF. The CDR3 DNA follows: TGTGCCAGCAGCCAAGTAGCGGGGTTAACACAAGAGACCCAGTACTTC.

This chain uses TRBV6-1 with TRBJ1-6, with 10 bases aligning to TRBD1. CDR3 length: 15 amino acids. In germline, CDR1 is MNHNS, CDR2 SASEGT. With V trimmed by 3 bases and J by 10 bases, 6 bases remained unmatched. CDR3 in amino acids: CASSEPDRGISPLHF. The CDR3 DNA reads as TGTGCCAGCAGTGAGCCGGACAGGGGGATCTCACCCCTCCACTTT.

This CDR3 reads CASAQGTLSNQPQHF. CDR3 DNA: TGTGCCAGCGCCCAGGGGACCCTAAGCAATCAGCCCCAGCATTTT. The chain carries TRBV7-2 and TRBJ1-5, with TRBD1 as a possible D gene (6 bases). Germline CDR1 reads SGHTA; CDR2 reads FQGNSA. CDR3 length: 15 residues. V lost 8 bases and J lost 1, with 15 bases in between.

V gene TRBV6-5 combines with J gene TRBJ1-1; maybe TRBD1 (6 bases). The germline V and J ends were trimmed by 6 bases and 4 bases, with 12 bases remaining between them. CDR1 and CDR2 from the germline V gene are MNHEY and SVGAGI. The CDR3 has 13 residues. This CDR3 reads CASRGGGVTEAFF. The CDR3 nucleotides are TGTGCCAGCAGAGGGGGAGGGGTCACTGAAGCTTTCTTT.

The chain has TRBV6-6 and TRBJ1-6; 7 bases are a match to TRBD1. The trim removed 7 bases at V and 8 bases at J, leaving 11 bases unmatched. This CDR3 spans 15 amino acids. Germline-derived CDR1 and CDR2 are MNHNY and SVGAGI (reference sequence). The CDR3 reads CASNPLGDSDSPLHF. Here the CDR3 DNA reads TGTGCCAGCAACCCACTAGGGGACAGCGATTCACCCCTCCACTTT.

The genes are TRBV11-3 and TRBJ2-2, with 10 positions matching TRBD2. In germline, CDR1 is SGHNT, CDR2 YENEEA. V was clipped by 5 bases and J by 0 bases; unmatched bases: 15. This CDR3 has 20 residues. The CDR3 DNA follows: TGTGCCAGCAGCGTCCTTTCTAGCGGGAGTTATATGGCGAACACCGGGGAGCTGTTTTTT. Amino acids: CASSVLSSGSYMANTGELFF.

The chain is built from TRBV2 and TRBJ2-3; 8 bases align to TRBD2. CDR1 is SNHLY, CDR2 FYNNEI, per germline. V lost 5 bases, J lost 3 bases, and 10 bases stayed unmatched. This CDR3 spans 16 amino acids. The CDR3 coding sequence is TGTGCCAGCAGTTCTGATGCCGGGACTAGAACAGATACGCAGTATTTT. Residues: CASSSDAGTRTDTQYF.

The chain uses TRBV19 and TRBJ2-1; 8 bases line up with TRBD1. Losses at the gene ends were 6 bases for V and 9 bases for J; bases not matched to a gene: 13. This CDR3 region has 15 residues. Germline values: CDR1 LNHDA, CDR2 SQIVND (reference sequence). CDR3 DNA: TGTGCCAGTAGACCGGGCCGGGGACAGGTTCCTGAGCAGTTCTTC. Translating it yields CASRPGRGQVPEQFF.

This clone has only a few counts. V usage is TRBV7-2 and J usage is TRBJ1-3; the D is unclear. The germline V gene encodes CDR1 SGHTA and CDR2 FQGNSA. This CDR3 spans 14 amino acids. Trimming stripped 5 bases from V and 1 base from J, with 9 bases between. The CDR3 sequence is CASSLGVSGNTIYF. CDR3 nucleotides: TGTGCCAGCAGCCTCGGGGTATCTGGAAACACCATATATTTT.

The chain uses TRBV30 and TRBJ1-5, with D perhaps matching TRBD1 (5 bases). The CDR3 consists of 15 residues. Looked up from germline, CDR1 is GTSNPN and CDR2 is SVGIG (reference sequence). Trimming cost V 3 bases and J 2 bases, with 14 bases left between them. The CDR3 spells CAWSPGGYGNQPQHF. As DNA, the CDR3 is TGTGCCTGGAGCCCCGGGGGGTATGGCAATCAGCCCCAGCATTTT.

The V and J genes are TRBV7-9 and TRBJ2-3; perhaps TRBD1 as D (5 bases). Germline V CDR1 and CDR2: SEHNR, FQNEAQ (reference sequence). The CDR3 consists of 13 residues. Trimming pared 5 bases from V and 9 bases from J, leaving 15 bases between. The CDR3 spells CASSATVISTQYF. The CDR3 region has the DNA TGTGCCAGCAGCGCGACAGTAATCAGCACGCAGTATTTT. Full variable domain (outside the CDR3, taken from reference TRBV7-9 and TRBJ2-3): DTGVSQNPRHKITKRGQNVTFRCDPISEHNRLYWYRQTLGQGPEFLTYFQNEAQLEKSRLLSDRFSAERPKGSFSTLEIQRTEQGDSAMYLCASSATVISTQYFGPGTRLTVL.